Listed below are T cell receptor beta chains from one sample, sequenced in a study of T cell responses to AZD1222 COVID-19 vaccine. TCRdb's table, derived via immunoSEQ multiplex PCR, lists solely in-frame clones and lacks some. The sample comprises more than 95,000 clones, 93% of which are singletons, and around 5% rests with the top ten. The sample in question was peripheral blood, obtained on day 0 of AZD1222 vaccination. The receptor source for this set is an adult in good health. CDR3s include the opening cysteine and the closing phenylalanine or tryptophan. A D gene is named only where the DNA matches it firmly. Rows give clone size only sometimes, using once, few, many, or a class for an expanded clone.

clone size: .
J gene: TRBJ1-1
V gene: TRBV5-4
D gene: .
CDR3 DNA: TGTGCCAGCAGCTCCCGGGGACCCATGGGCACTGAAGCTTTCTTT
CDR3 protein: CASSSRGPMGTEAFF

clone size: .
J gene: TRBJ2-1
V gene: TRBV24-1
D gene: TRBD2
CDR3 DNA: TGTGCCACCAGTGATTTCAGCGCCAGCGGGAGGTTCAATGAGCAGTTCTTC
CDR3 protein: CATSDFSASGRFNEQFF

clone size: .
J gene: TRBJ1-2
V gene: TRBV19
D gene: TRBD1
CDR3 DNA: TGTGCCAGTAGGTCACGACAGGGGGCTTACGGCTACACCTTC
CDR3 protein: CASRSRQGAYGYTF

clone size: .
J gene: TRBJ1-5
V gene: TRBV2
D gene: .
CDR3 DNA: TGTGCCAGCGTACCAGGGAGGAGCAATCAGCCCCAGCATTTT
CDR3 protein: CASVPGRSNQPQHF

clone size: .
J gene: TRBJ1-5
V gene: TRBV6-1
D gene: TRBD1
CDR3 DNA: TGTGCCAGCAGGGACAGGGGGTCCAATCAGCCCCAGCATTTT
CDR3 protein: CASRDRGSNQPQHF

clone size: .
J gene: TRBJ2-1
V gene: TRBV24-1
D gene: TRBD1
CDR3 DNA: TGTGCCACCAGTGAGGGGCCGCCGGGACAGGGTCTGTGGAATGAGCAGTTCTTC
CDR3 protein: CATSEGPPGQGLWNEQFF

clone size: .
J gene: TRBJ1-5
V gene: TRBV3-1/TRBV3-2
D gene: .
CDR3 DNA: TGTGCCAGCAGCCAAGACGGGCCCCAGCATTTT
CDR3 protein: CASSQDGPQHF

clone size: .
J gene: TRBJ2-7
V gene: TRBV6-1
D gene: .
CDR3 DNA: TGTGCCAGCAGTGATAGGAGGAACGAGCAGTACTTC
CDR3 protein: CASSDRRNEQYF

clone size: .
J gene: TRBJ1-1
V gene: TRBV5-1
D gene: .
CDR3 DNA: TGCGCCAGCAGCTTGGCAGGGCTTGAAGCTTTCTTT
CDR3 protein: CASSLAGLEAFF

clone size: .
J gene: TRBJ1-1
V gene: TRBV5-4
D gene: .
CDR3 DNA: TGTGCCAGCAGCTTGGGTCAGGACGACCTCAAAGAAGCTTTCTTT
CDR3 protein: CASSLGQDDLKEAFF

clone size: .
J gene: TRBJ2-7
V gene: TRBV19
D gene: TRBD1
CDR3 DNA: TGTGCCAGTAGAGGGACAGGGTCCTCCTACGAGCAGTACTTC
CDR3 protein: CASRGTGSSYEQYF

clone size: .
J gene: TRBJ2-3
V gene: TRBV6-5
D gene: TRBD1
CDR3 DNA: TGTGCCAGCAGTTCTGGGACAGGCTCCGCAGATACGCAGTATTTT
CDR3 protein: CASSSGTGSADTQYF

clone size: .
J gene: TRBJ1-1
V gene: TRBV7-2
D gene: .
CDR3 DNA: TGTGCCAGCAGCTTATCGTCCTTAACTGAAGCTTTCTTT
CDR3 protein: CASSLSSLTEAFF

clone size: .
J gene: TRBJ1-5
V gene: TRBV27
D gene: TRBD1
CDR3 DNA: TGTGCCAGCAGCTCCGACAGGGGGCTCGGGCCCCAGCATTTT
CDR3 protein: CASSSDRGLGPQHF

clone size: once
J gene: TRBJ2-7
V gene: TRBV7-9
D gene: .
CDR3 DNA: TGTGCCAGCAACCTGGGGGGCGCCTCCTACGAGCAGTACTTC
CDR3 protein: CASNLGGASYEQYF

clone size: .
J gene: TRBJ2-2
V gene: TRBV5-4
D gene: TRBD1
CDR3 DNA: TGTGCCAGCAGCCCCACAGGGGGAAGGACCGGGGAGCTGTTTTTT
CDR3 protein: CASSPTGGRTGELFF

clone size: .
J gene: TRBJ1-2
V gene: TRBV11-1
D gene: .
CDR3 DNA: TGTGCCAGCAGCTTTTTCCCAGGGGATGGCTACACCTTC
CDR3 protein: CASSFFPGDGYTF

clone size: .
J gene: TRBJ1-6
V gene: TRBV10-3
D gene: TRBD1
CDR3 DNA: TGTGCCACCGCCGGGACAGATAATTCACCCCTCCACTTT
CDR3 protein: CATAGTDNSPLHF

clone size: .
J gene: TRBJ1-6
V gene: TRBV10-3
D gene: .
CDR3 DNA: TGTGCCATCAGTGATATTTCGGGACGGATGGGATCACCCCTCCACTTT
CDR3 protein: CAISDISGRMGSPLHF